What follows are 30 T cell receptor beta chains derived from one specimen sequenced in a study of blood T cell repertoires in COVID-19. Method: immunoSEQ multiplex PCR; TCRdb's copy keeps in-frame clones and lacks some. Of 380,000 or so clones listed, more than 75% are singletons. The sample consisted of PBMCs or T cells enriched from blood (not recorded which). The receptors shown here come from a young woman with acute COVID-19.

This clone was detected once. The chain has TRBV18 and TRBJ1-1, with D possibly being TRBD1 (5 bases). CDR3 length equals 17 residues. Germline lookup yields CDR1 KGHSH and CDR2 LQKENI. Trimming pared 0 bases from V and 1 base from J, leaving 15 bases between. The chain's CDR3 is CASSPPVDGGWNTEAFF. In DNA, the CDR3 is TGTGCCAGCTCACCACCCGTCGACGGGGGGTGGAACACTGAAGCTTTCTTT.

The chain employs TRBV6-4 and TRBJ1-4; TRBD1 might be the D (5 bases). This CDR3 region has 14 residues. Germline V lookup: CDR1 MRHNA, CDR2 SNTAGT. V lost 8 bases to trimming and J lost 6 bases, with 16 bases between them. CDR3 region: CASSGGSRDEKLFF. The DNA for the CDR3 is TGTGCCAGCTCGGGGGGGTCTCGAGATGAAAAACTGTTTTTT.

The rearrangement joins TRBV14 to TRBJ1-4, with D possibly TRBD1 on 6 matching bases. Germline assignment: CDR1 SGHDN and CDR2 FVKESK. The CDR3 totals 12 residues. V lost 10 bases, J lost 8 bases, and 14 bases lay in between. The CDR3 loop is CATRGAGEKLFF. The CDR3 DNA follows: TGTGCCACCCGGGGGGCTGGGGAAAAACTGTTTTTT.

The sample holds a few counts of this clone. V is TRBV10-3 and J is TRBJ1-4, with 10 bases fitting TRBD1. The CDR3 covers 15 residues. Germline V lookup: CDR1 ENHRY, CDR2 SYGVKD. After removal of 7 bases from V and 7 bases from J, the junction contained 9 bases not matched to a gene. The CDR3 bases are TGTGCCATCAAGAACGAGGGACAGGGGAGTGAAAAACTGTTTTTT. Protein: CAIKNEGQGSEKLFF.

The chain recombines TRBV7-2 with TRBJ1-5, with a possible D match to TRBD1 (6 bases). The germline V gene has CDR1 SGHTA and CDR2 FQGNSA. V was pared by 5 bases and J by 4 bases, with 15 bases between. The CDR3 spans 15 residues. The CDR3: CASSQGGRGNQPQHF. DNA for the CDR3: TGTGCCAGCAGCCAAGGCGGCAGGGGAAATCAGCCCCAGCATTTT.

The gene calls are TRBV6-5 and TRBJ1-1, with D hard to call. The germline CDR1 and CDR2 sequences are MNHEY and SVGAGI. This CDR3 region has 15 residues. Trimming cost V 6 bases and J 1 base, with 15 bases left between them. CDR3 DNA: TGTGCCAGCAGCTCCATTCGCGCCGGGAACACTGAAGCTTTCTTT. Translating it yields CASSSIRAGNTEAFF.

The chain links TRBV11-3 to TRBJ2-3; 7 bases line up with TRBD2. After removal of 5 bases from V and 4 bases from J, the junction contained 6 bases not matched to a gene. The germline V gene has CDR1 SGHNT and CDR2 YENEEA. The CDR3 extends over 14 amino acids. In DNA, the CDR3 is TGTGCCAGCAGCCAAGGGGCGGGGGCAGATACGCAGTATTTT. This sequence encodes CASSQGAGADTQYF.

The chain links TRBV27 to TRBJ1-1; a weak D match, TRBD1 (6 bases). This CDR3 region has 15 residues. Looked up from germline, CDR1 is MNHEY and CDR2 is SMNVEV (reference sequence). Between the trimmed V and J ends, which lost 3 bases and 2 bases, there was a span of 13 bases. Here the CDR3 reads CASSFLLGANTEAFF. CDR3 DNA sequence: TGTGCCAGCAGTTTTCTACTGGGGGCAAACACTGAAGCTTTCTTT.

The J gene is TRBJ1-1, the V gene TRBV19; D is unclear. Germline V gives CDR1 LNHDA, CDR2 SQIVND (reference sequence). V lost 4 bases to trimming and J lost 4 bases, with 7 bases between them. The CDR3 spans 12 residues. The CDR3 sequence is CASSKRRTEAFF. CDR3 DNA: TGTGCCAGTAGTAAGAGGCGCACTGAAGCTTTCTTT.

The chain has TRBV19 and TRBJ1-2; unclear D gene. The V gene's germline CDR1 is LNHDA and CDR2 SQIVND (reference sequence). This CDR3 region has 14 residues. V dropped 3 bases and J dropped 0 bases, with 8 bases sitting between them. CDR3 protein: CASSIGLTNYGYTF. The CDR3 region has the DNA TGTGCCAGTAGTATCGGGTTGACTAACTATGGCTACACCTTC.

This sequence joins TRBV15 and TRBJ1-3, with a weak D call TRBD1 (6 bases). Between the trimmed V and J ends, which lost 0 bases and 3 bases, there was a span of 9 bases. From germline, CDR1 is LNHNV and CDR2 YYDKDF (reference sequence). The CDR3 covers 15 residues. This chain's CDR3 is CATSRDRGRGNTIYF. The DNA for the CDR3 is TGTGCCACCAGCAGAGACAGGGGTCGTGGAAACACCATATATTTT.

The rearrangement joins TRBV15 to TRBJ2-7, with 7 bases fitting TRBD1. CDR1 and CDR2 (germline): LNHNV, YYDKDF (reference sequence). The CDR3 spans 14 residues. With 4 bases clipped from V and 3 bases from J, the junction kept 6 bases outside the gene matches. CDR3 in DNA: TGTGCCACCAGCACCCGGGACAGTTACTACGAGCAGTACTTC. Translated: CATSTRDSYYEQYF.

Concerning this clone: At one boundary the junction diverges from the germline segment, which might be a read error. The CDR3 bases are TGCGCCAGCACCTTGACAGTAGCGAACACCGGGGAGCTGTTTTTT. Protein product: CASTLTVANTGELFF. The chain joins TRBV5-1 to TRBJ2-2; weak D call: TRBD1 (5 bases). Germline V gives CDR1 SGHRS, CDR2 YFSETQ. The CDR3 loop spans 15 amino acids.

The J gene is TRBJ1-5, the V gene TRBV5-8; possibly TRBD1 for D (6 bases). The length of the CDR3 is 15 residues. CDR1 is SGHTS and CDR2 is YDEGEE in the germline V gene. V lost 0 bases, J lost 4 bases, and 11 bases lay in between. The CDR3 here is CASSLETGGNQPQHF. The CDR3 DNA sequence: TGTGCCAGCAGCTTGGAGACAGGCGGGAATCAGCCCCAGCATTTT.

The CDR3 nucleotides read TGCGCCAGCAGCTCGACTAGCGGGGAAAGCACAGATACGCAGTATTTT. This sequence encodes CASSSTSGESTDTQYF. V gene TRBV5-1 combines with J gene TRBJ2-3; 11 nucleotides align to TRBD2. Trimming at V came to 3 bases and at J to 0 bases, leaving 3 bases not matched to a gene. Germline CDR1 SGHRS, CDR2 YFSETQ. The CDR3 loop spans 16 amino acids.

This clone has a single count. The J gene is TRBJ2-1, the V gene TRBV15, with D tentatively TRBD1 (6 bases). The germline CDR1 and CDR2 sequences are LNHNV and YYDKDF (reference sequence). This CDR3 contains 15 residues. V shed 0 bases and J shed 0 bases, with 6 bases lying between them. The CDR3 is CATSREDSSYNEQFF. The CDR3 nucleotides are TGTGCCACCAGCAGAGAGGACAGCTCCTACAATGAGCAGTTCTTC.

This clone was counted a few times. The chain uses TRBV7-9 and TRBJ2-7; D remains unclear. V was trimmed by 1 base and J by 2 bases, leaving 9 bases between them. CDR3 size: 14 residues. Germline CDR1 is SEHNR and CDR2 is FQNEAQ (reference sequence). CDR3 coding DNA: TGTGCCAGCAGCTTAGTCGCTCAGACCTACGAGCAGTACTTC. Its translation: CASSLVAQTYEQYF.

This rearrangement joins TRBV5-1 to TRBJ2-2; 9 positions agree with TRBD1. CDR1 SGHRS and CDR2 YFSETQ come from the germline V gene. With 3 bases clipped from V and 11 bases from J, the junction kept 14 bases outside the gene matches. The CDR3 sequence is 16 residues long. Written as DNA, the CDR3 is TGCGCCAGCAGCTATAGTAGGACAGGGGACCGGGGAGAGCTGTTTTTT. As protein: CASSYSRTGDRGELFF.

The chain uses TRBV5-6 and TRBJ1-1; TRBD1 matches at 7 bases. Unmatched junction bases numbered 6, after V lost 3 bases and J lost 7 bases. The CDR3 sequence is 13 residues long. Germline V lookup: CDR1 SGHDT, CDR2 YYEEEE. The CDR3 region has the DNA TGTGCCAGCAGCTCGACAGGGCGGGATGAAGCTTTCTTT. Protein sequence: CASSSTGRDEAFF.

The rearrangement joins TRBV7-6 to TRBJ2-3; D is ambiguous. Trimming removed 1 base from V and 7 bases from J, with 9 bases in between. The CDR3 has 13 residues. CDR1 SGHVS and CDR2 FNYEAQ come from the germline V gene. Written as DNA, the CDR3 is TGTGCCAGCAGCTTAGTCCAAACTCATACGCAGTATTTT. Translating it yields CASSLVQTHTQYF.

V is TRBV7-2 and J is TRBJ2-2; 7 positions match TRBD1. With 5 bases clipped from V and 1 base from J, the junction kept 4 bases outside the gene matches. The CDR3 is 15 amino acids. The germline gives CDR1 SGHTA, CDR2 FQGNSA. The CDR3 DNA follows: TGTGCCAGCAGCCGTAACAGGGGGAACACCGGGGAGCTGTTTTTT. Translating gives CASSRNRGNTGELFF.

The rearrangement links TRBV24-1 to TRBJ2-4; perhaps TRBD2 as D (5 bases). V shed 9 bases and J shed 0 bases, with 14 bases lying between them. Germline CDR1 is KGHDR and CDR2 is SFDVKD. The CDR3 has 15 residues. The CDR3 sequence: CATRRMRLAKNIQYF. The DNA of the CDR3 is TGTGCCACCCGGAGGATGCGTTTAGCCAAAAACATTCAGTACTTC.

CDR3 sequence (DNA): TGCGCCAGCAGTGAGTCCCCAGGGGGGATTTTCGAGCAGTACTTC. Its protein is CASSESPGGIFEQYF. The chain couples TRBV10-1 to TRBJ2-7, with D perhaps matching TRBD1 (7 bases). The germline V gene has CDR1 WNHNN and CDR2 SYGVQD (reference sequence). This CDR3 region has 15 residues. Trimming removed 0 bases from V and 6 bases from J, with 15 bases in between.

Concerning this clone itself: Additional DNA sequences in this sample encode the identical CDR3. The rearrangement uses TRBV5-1 and TRBJ1-1; D unresolved. The germline V and J ends were trimmed by 0 bases and 1 base, with 7 bases remaining between them. The CDR3 loop spans 14 amino acids. The germline gives CDR1 SGHRS, CDR2 YFSETQ. The CDR3 here is CASSLGQPNTEAFF. The CDR3 coding sequence is TGCGCCAGCAGCTTGGGGCAACCGAACACTGAAGCTTTCTTT.

This chain uses TRBV14 with TRBJ1-5; D call uncertain. CDR1 and CDR2 (germline): SGHDN, FVKESK. The CDR3 covers 19 residues. Trimming took 3 bases from V and 0 from J, leaving 21 bases between them. CDR3 sequence: CASSHAIRTGKYSNQPQHF. As DNA, the CDR3 is TGTGCCAGCAGCCATGCGATTCGGACGGGAAAGTATAGCAATCAGCCCCAGCATTTT.

The CDR3 sequence: CASRGDLNTEAFF. The CDR3 DNA follows: TGTGCCAGCAGAGGGGACTTGAACACTGAAGCTTTCTTT. The rearrangement links TRBV2 to TRBJ1-1, with a weak D call TRBD1 (5 bases). The CDR3 sequence is 13 residues long. Trimming shortened V by 6 bases and J by 0 bases, and 8 bases separated the two germline ends. CDR1 is SNHLY, CDR2 FYNNEI, per germline.

The rearrangement joins TRBV5-1 to TRBJ1-3; perhaps TRBD1 as D (5 bases). Germline assignment: CDR1 SGHRS and CDR2 YFSETQ. V lost 6 bases to trimming and J lost 4 bases, with 14 bases between them. The CDR3 contains 14 residues. CDR3 coding DNA: TGCGCCAGCACCCCAGGGTTGGACGGAAACACCATATATTTT. This gives the protein CASTPGLDGNTIYF. Together with reference TRBV5-1 and TRBJ1-3, the CDR3 gives the full variable domain: KAGVTQTPRYLIKTRGQQVTLSCSPISGHRSVSWYQQTPGQGLQFLFEYFSETQRNKGNFPGRFSGRQFSNSRSEMNVSTLELGDSALYLCASTPGLDGNTIYFGEGSWLTVV.

This clone was seen a single time. The chain combines TRBV30 with TRBJ1-5; a possible D gene is TRBD1 (5 bases). The CDR3 contains 13 residues. Trimming pared 4 bases from V and 2 bases from J, leaving 9 bases between. Germline V gene lookup returns CDR1 GTSNPN and CDR2 SVGIG (reference sequence). The CDR3 DNA reads TGTGCCTGGACGAAGGGGCGCAATCAGCCCCAGCATTTT. Its protein is CAWTKGRNQPQHF.

V gene TRBV24-1 combines with J gene TRBJ2-3; D perhaps matches TRBD2 (5 bases). This CDR3 contains 12 residues. The V and J ends lost 5 bases and 3 bases respectively, with 5 bases between them. Germline values: CDR1 KGHDR, CDR2 SFDVKD. CDR3 in DNA: TGTGCCACCAGTGGAGGGACAGATACGCAGTATTTT. Protein sequence: CATSGGTDTQYF.

This clone showed up just a few times. The chain has TRBV6-5 and TRBJ1-1; D is undetermined. Germline CDR1 reads MNHEY; CDR2 reads SVGAGI. The CDR3 has 14 amino acids. V was pared by 7 bases and J by 2 bases, with 14 bases between. The CDR3 reads CASTGPGANTEAFF. The CDR3 DNA is TGTGCCAGCACCGGGCCGGGAGCTAACACTGAAGCTTTCTTT.